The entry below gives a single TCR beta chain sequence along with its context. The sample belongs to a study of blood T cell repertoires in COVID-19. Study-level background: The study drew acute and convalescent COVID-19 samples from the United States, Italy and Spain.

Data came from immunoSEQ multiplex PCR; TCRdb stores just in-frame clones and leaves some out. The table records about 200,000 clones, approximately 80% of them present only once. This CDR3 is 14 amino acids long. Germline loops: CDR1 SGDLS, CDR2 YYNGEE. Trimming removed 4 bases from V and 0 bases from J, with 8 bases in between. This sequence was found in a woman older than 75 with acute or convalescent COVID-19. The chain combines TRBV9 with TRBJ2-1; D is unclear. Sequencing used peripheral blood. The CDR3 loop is CASSFESSYNEQFF. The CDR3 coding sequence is TGTGCCAGCAGCTTCGAGAGCTCCTACAATGAGCAGTTCTTC.